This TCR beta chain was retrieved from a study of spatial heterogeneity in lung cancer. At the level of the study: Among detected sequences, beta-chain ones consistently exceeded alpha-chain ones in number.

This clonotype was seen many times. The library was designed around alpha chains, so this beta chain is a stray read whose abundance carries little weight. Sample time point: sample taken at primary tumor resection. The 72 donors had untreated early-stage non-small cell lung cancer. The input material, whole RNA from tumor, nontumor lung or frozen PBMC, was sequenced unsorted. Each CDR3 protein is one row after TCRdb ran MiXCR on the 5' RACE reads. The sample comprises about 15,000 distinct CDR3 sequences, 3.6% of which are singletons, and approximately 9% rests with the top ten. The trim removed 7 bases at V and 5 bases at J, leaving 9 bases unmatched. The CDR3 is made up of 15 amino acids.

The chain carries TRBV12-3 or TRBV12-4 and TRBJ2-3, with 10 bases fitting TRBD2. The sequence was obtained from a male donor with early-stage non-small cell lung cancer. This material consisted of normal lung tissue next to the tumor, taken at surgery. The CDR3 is CASILRVAGGDTQYF. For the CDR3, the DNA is TGTGCCAGCATCCTCCGGGTAGCGGGAGGAGATACGCAGTATTTT.